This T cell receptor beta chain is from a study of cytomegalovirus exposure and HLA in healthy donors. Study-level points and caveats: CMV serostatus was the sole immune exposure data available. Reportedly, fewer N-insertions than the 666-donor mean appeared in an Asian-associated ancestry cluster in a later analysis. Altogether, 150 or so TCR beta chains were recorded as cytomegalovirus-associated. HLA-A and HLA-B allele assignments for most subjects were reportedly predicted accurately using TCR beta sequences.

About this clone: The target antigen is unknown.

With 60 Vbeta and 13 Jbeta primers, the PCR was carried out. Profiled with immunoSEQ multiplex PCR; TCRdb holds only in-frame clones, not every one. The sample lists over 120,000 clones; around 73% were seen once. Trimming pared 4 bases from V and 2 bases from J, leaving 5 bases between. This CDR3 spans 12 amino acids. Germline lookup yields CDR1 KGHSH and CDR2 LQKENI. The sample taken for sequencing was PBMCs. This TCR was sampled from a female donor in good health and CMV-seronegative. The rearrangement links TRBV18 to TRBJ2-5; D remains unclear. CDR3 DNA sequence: TGTGCCAGCTCACAACTTCAAGAGACCCAGTACTTC. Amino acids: CASSQLQETQYF. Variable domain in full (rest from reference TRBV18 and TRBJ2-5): NAGVMQNPRHLVRRRGQEARLRCSPMKGHSHVYWYRQLPEEGLKFMVYLQKENIIDESGMPKERFSAEFPKEGPSILRIQQVVRGDSAAYFCASSQLQETQYFGPGTRLLVL.